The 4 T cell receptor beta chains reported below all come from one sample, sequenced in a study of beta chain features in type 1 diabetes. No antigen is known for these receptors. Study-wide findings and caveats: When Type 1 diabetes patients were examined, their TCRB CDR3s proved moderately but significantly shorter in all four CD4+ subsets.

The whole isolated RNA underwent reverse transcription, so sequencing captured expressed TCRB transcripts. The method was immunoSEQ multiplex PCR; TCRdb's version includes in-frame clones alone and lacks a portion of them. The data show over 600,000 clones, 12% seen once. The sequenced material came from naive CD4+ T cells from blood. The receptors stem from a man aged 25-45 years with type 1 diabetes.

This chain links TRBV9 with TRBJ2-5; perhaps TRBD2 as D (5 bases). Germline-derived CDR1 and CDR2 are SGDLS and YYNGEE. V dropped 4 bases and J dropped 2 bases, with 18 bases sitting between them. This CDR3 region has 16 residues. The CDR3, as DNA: TGTGCCAGCAGCCCTTCGTATCGGGGTGTACAAGAGACCCAGTACTTC. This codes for CASSPSYRGVQETQYF. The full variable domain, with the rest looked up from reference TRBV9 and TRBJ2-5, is DSGVTQTPKHLITATGQRVTLRCSPRSGDLSVYWYQQSLDQGLQFLIQYYNGEERAKGNILERFSAQQFPDLHSELNLSSLELGDSALYFCASSPSYRGVQETQYFGPGTRLLVL.

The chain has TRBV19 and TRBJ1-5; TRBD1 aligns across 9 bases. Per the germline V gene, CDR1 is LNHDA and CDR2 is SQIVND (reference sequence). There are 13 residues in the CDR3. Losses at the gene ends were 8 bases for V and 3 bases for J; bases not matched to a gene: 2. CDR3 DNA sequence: TGTGCCAGTCGGGACAGGGTCAATCAGCCCCAGCATTTT. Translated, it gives CASRDRVNQPQHF.

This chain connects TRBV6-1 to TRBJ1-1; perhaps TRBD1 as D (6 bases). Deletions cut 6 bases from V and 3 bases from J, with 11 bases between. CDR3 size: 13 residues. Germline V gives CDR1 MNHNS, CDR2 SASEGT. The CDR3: CASRQRGDTEAFF. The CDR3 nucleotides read TGTGCCAGCAGGCAAAGGGGGGACACTGAAGCTTTCTTT.

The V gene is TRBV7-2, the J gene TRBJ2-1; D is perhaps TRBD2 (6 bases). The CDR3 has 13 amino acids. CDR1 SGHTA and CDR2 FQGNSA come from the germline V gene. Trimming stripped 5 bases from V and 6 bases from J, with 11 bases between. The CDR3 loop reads CASSPGTSNEQFF. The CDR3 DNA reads TGTGCCAGCAGCCCCGGGACTTCCAATGAGCAGTTCTTC.